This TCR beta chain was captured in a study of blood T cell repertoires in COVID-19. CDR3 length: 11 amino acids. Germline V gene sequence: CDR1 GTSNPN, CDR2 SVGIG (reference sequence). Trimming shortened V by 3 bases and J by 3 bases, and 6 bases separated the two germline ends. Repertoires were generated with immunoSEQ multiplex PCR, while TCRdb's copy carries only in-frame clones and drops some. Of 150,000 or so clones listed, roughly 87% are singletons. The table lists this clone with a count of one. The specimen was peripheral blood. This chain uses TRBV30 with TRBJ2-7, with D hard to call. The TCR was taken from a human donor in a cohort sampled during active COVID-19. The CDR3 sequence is CAWSNSYEQYF. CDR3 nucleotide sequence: TGTGCCTGGAGCAATAGCTACGAGCAGTACTTC.